This record covers a single T cell receptor (beta chain). These data come from a study of blood T cell repertoires in COVID-19. In the study overall: COVID-19 samples, acute and convalescent, were from the United States, Italy and Spain. In each case, the material was cDNA or gDNA derived from T cells, B-cell-depleted T cells, or PBMCs.

The authors' processing: Estimation of nucleated cell counts relied on the amplification of reference gene primers. The data were produced by immunoSEQ multiplex PCR, yet TCRdb's version contains in-frame clones alone and is incomplete. V and J calls and clone size are those listed in that table; D and trimming were worked out from the DNA. The sample includes about 210,000 clones, roughly 90% of them seen just once. The CDR3 sequence is 17 residues long. The V gene lost 5 bases and the J gene lost 1 base, with 17 bases spanning the gap. CDR1 and CDR2 (germline): MGHRA, YSYEKL. The V gene is TRBV4-1, the J gene TRBJ2-2; D unresolved. The material sequenced was peripheral blood. The receptor's source is a man between 65 and 80 years old with acute or convalescent COVID-19. The CDR3 coding sequence is TGCGCCAGCAGCGCAACCTATACCGCACGGAACACCGGGGAGCTGTTTTTT. It yields the protein CASSATYTARNTGELFF.